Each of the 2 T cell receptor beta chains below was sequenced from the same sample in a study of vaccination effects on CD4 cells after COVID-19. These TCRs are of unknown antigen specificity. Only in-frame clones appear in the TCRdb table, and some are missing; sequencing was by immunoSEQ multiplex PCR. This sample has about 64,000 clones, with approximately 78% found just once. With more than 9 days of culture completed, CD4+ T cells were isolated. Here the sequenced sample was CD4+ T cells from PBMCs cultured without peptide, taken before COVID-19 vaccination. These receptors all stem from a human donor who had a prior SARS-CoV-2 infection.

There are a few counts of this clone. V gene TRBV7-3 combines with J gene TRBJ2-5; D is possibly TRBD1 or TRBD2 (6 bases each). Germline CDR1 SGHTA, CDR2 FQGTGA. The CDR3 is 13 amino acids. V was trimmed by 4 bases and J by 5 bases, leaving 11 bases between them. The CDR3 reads CASSSSGAETQYF. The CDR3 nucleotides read TGTGCCAGCAGCTCCTCGGGGGCGGAGACCCAGTACTTC.

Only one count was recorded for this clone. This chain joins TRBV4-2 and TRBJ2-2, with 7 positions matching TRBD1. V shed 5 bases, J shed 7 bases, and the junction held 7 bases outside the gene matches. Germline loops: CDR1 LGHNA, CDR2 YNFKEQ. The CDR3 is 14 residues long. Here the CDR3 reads CASSETGFFGELFF. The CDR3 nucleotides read TGTGCCAGCAGCGAGACAGGGTTTTTCGGGGAGCTGTTTTTT.